Below, one T cell receptor beta chain is given with its context. Germline V gene sequence: CDR1 SGHRS, CDR2 YFSETQ. This CDR3 spans 15 amino acids. V trimming: 0 bases; J trimming: 9 bases; junction bases outside the gene matches: 5. In the original workflow: Estimation of nucleated cell counts relied on the amplification of reference gene primers. This table comes from immunoSEQ multiplex PCR, and its TCRdb copy is limited to in-frame clones, with some not included. V and J calls and clone size are as listed in that table; D and trimming were resolved from the DNA. Among 280,000 or so clones listed, 70% to 90% were seen once. This sample is part of a study of blood T cell repertoires in COVID-19. Background on the study: In each case, the material was cDNA or gDNA derived from T cells, B-cell-depleted T cells, or PBMCs.

Two negative PCRs, clearance, or symptom resolution were required of recovered Cohort 3 donors. The chain joins TRBV5-1 to TRBJ1-6, with 8 bases identical to TRBD1. The TCR originated in a woman between 40 and 55 years old who had recovered from COVID-19. The sequencing input was PBMCs or T cells enriched from blood (not recorded which). The CDR3 DNA is TGCGCCAGCAGCTTGGATCCAGGGGGCTCTTCACCCCTCCACTTT. It specifies CASSLDPGGSSPLHF. Supplemented by reference TRBV5-1 and TRBJ1-6, the full variable domain reads KAGVTQTPRYLIKTRGQQVTLSCSPISGHRSVSWYQQTPGQGLQFLFEYFSETQRNKGNFPGRFSGRQFSNSRSEMNVSTLELGDSALYLCASSLDPGGSSPLHFGNGTRLTVT.